This section outlines one TCR beta chain sequence together with its context. Its specificity is unknown. Some clones are missing from TCRdb's copy, which holds only in-frame ones; the method was immunoSEQ multiplex PCR. The sample has about 110,000 clones; 85% to 95% are singletons. The sample is drawn from a study of T cell responses to AZD1222 COVID-19 vaccine. Study outcomes and limitations: Regions left unmutated in variants are reportedly the target of nearly half of spike-specific TCRs. It should be noted that donors were predominantly white British and more often female, and clonal diversity was possibly underestimated.

Germline CDR1 SGHVS, CDR2 FQNEAQ. Trimming pared 5 bases from V and 6 bases from J, leaving 10 bases between. The CDR3 covers 12 residues. The material sequenced was peripheral blood, taken 28 days after the second AZD1222 dose. This TCR was recovered from an adult who received the AZD1222 COVID-19 vaccine. The genes are TRBV7-8 and TRBJ1-2; D call uncertain. The CDR3 protein is CASSPDRDGYTF. Here the CDR3 DNA reads TGTGCCAGCAGCCCCGATAGGGATGGCTACACCTTC. The full variable domain, its missing parts supplied by reference TRBV7-8 and TRBJ1-2, is GAGVSQSPRYKVAKRGQDVALRCDPISGHVSLFWYQQALGQGPEFLTYFQNEAQLDKSGLPSDRFFAERPEGSVSTLKIQRTQQEDSAVYLCASSPDRDGYTFGSGTRLTVV.